Sequencing of this TCR beta chain was carried out in a study of blood T cell repertoires in COVID-19. Study-wide background: Nucleic acid was either cDNA or gDNA, and it came from T cells, B-cell-depleted T cells, or PBMCs.

The method was immunoSEQ multiplex PCR; TCRdb's version includes in-frame clones alone and lacks a portion of them. The sample gives over 200,000 clones, around 80% of which show up once; roughly 5.8% is in the top ten. V was clipped by 1 base and J by 6 bases, with 10 bases between them. This CDR3 spans 13 amino acids. CDR1 LGHDT and CDR2 YNNKEL come from the germline V gene (reference sequence). The clonotype was recovered from a man older than 75 with acute or convalescent COVID-19. The sequencing sample was made of peripheral blood. The chain is built from TRBV3-1 (or the pseudogene TRBV3-2) and TRBJ2-7; no reliable D call. The CDR3 DNA follows: TGTGCCAGCAGCCAAGTGACAAGCCGCGAGCAGTACTTC. Translation: CASSQVTSREQYF.